The 31 T cell receptor beta chains reported below all come from one sample, sequenced in a study of shared clonotypes between healthy human individuals. Libraries were prepared by immunoSEQ multiplex PCR; TCRdb keeps only in-frame clonotypes and omits some of them. In the table there are approximately 400,000 clones, about 96% of which are singletons. The specimen sequenced was memory CD8+ T cells sorted from blood. Subset given: CD45RO+ cells pooled with CCR7-negative TemRA cells. The origin of the receptors is a young man in good health.

V usage is TRBV5-4 and J usage is TRBJ2-3; D might be TRBD1 (6 bases). V was pared by 0 bases and J by 3 bases, with 8 bases between. Germline values: CDR1 SGHNT, CDR2 YYREEE (reference sequence). The CDR3 length is 14 residues. In nucleotides, the CDR3 is TGTGCCAGCAGCTTGGGGGGGCAAACAGATACGCAGTATTTT. This sequence encodes CASSLGGQTDTQYF. The variable domain in full, with the rest retrieved from reference TRBV5-4 and TRBJ2-3, is ETGVTQSPTHLIKTRGQQVTLRCSSQSGHNTVSWYQQALGQGPQFIFQYYREEENGRGNFPPRFSGLQFPNYSSELNVNALELDDSALYLCASSLGGQTDTQYFGPGTRLTVL.

This clone was observed a few times. The chain has TRBV11-2 and TRBJ1-5; possible D gene TRBD1, 5 bases. With 3 bases removed from V and 2 bases from J, the gap between germline ends came to 5 bases. This CDR3 region has 13 residues. From germline, CDR1 is SGHAT and CDR2 FQNNGV. CDR3 nucleotide sequence: TGTGCCAGCAGCTTCAGGGGCAATCAGCCCCAGCATTTT. It specifies CASSFRGNQPQHF.

V gene TRBV5-4 combines with J gene TRBJ2-2; D is possibly TRBD1 or TRBD2 (6 bases each). The germline gives CDR1 SGHNT, CDR2 YYREEE (reference sequence). The V end was cut by 0 bases, the J end by 7 bases, with 13 bases between. This CDR3 comprises 15 residues. The CDR3 here is CASSLVPRGGGELFF. In nucleotides, the CDR3 is TGTGCCAGCAGCTTGGTTCCCAGGGGAGGCGGGGAGCTGTTTTTT.

This clone was observed once. The chain links TRBV27 to TRBJ1-2; the D gene is possibly TRBD1 (5 bases). The V gene lost 4 bases and the J gene lost 5 bases, with 14 bases spanning the gap. Germline loops: CDR1 MNHEY, CDR2 SMNVEV (reference sequence). This CDR3 region has 14 residues. CDR3 region: CASSSQGPMYGYTF. The DNA for the CDR3 is TGTGCCAGCAGTTCCCAGGGCCCCATGTATGGCTACACCTTC.

Of note for this clone: Other nucleotide sequences from this sample produce the same CDR3. This rearrangement joins TRBV20-1 to TRBJ2-3, with D hard to call. The CDR3 sequence is 11 residues long. V lost 2 bases to trimming and J lost 4 bases, with 4 bases between them. Germline CDR1 DFQATT, CDR2 SNEGSKA (reference sequence). The CDR3 is CSARLADTQYF. DNA for the CDR3: TGCAGTGCTAGACTAGCAGATACGCAGTATTTT.

This chain uses TRBV28 with TRBJ2-7; the D is unclear. CDR3 length: 14 residues. Germline loops: CDR1 MDHEN, CDR2 SYDVKM. Trimming removed 3 bases from V and 3 bases from J, with 12 bases in between. In nucleotides, the CDR3 is TGTGCCAGCAGTTTGGAGTCTAGAATCTACGAGCAGTACTTC. Translating gives CASSLESRIYEQYF.

The rearrangement joins TRBV28 to TRBJ1-2, with TRBD1 matching over 10 bases. This CDR3 comprises 15 residues. V shed 3 bases and J 4 bases; nucleotides not matched to a gene: 5. CDR1 and CDR2 (germline): MDHEN, SYDVKM. Written as DNA, the CDR3 is TGTGCCAGCAGTTTGGGAGGACAGGGGGGCTATGGCTACACCTTC. Residues: CASSLGGQGGYGYTF.

V is TRBV4-2 and J is TRBJ1-2; D possibly corresponds to TRBD1 (5 bases). Germline V gives CDR1 LGHNA, CDR2 YNFKEQ. The length of the CDR3 is 15 residues. The germline V and J ends were trimmed by 0 bases and 2 bases, with 10 bases remaining between them. The CDR3 nucleotides read TGTGCCAGCAGCCAAGACGCCGGGGCCAACTATGGCTACACCTTC. Translation: CASSQDAGANYGYTF.

The rearrangement joins TRBV10-3 to TRBJ2-1, with 8 nucleotides matching TRBD2. The V segment lost 4 bases and the J segment 5 bases; nucleotides outside the gene matches: 10. Germline V gives CDR1 ENHRY, CDR2 SYGVKD. The CDR3 loop spans 16 amino acids. CDR3 nucleotide sequence: TGTGCCATCAGTGGGGGAACACTAGCGGCAAACAATGAGCAGTTCTTC. Protein product: CAISGGTLAANNEQFF.

The count of this clone is one. The rearrangement joins TRBV5-1 to TRBJ1-1; no clear D. Germline V CDR1 and CDR2: SGHRS, YFSETQ. The V and J ends lost 4 bases and 6 bases respectively, with 13 bases between them. The CDR3 sequence is 13 residues long. The CDR3 DNA follows: TGCGCCAGCAGCGGCCCCATCGGAGCTGAAGCTTTCTTT. Translation: CASSGPIGAEAFF.

This chain links TRBV5-1 with TRBJ1-2; 7 bases align to TRBD1. The germline gives CDR1 SGHRS, CDR2 YFSETQ. The CDR3 consists of 15 residues. The V segment lost 1 base and the J segment 3 bases; nucleotides outside the gene matches: 6. The CDR3 region is CASSLFPGGDYGYTF. DNA of the CDR3: TGCGCCAGCAGCTTGTTCCCAGGGGGGGACTATGGCTACACCTTC.

The genes are TRBV5-1 and TRBJ2-7; 11 nucleotides line up with TRBD2. V trimming: 4 bases; J trimming: 0 bases; junction bases outside the gene matches: 3. CDR3 length: 15 residues. CDR1 SGHRS and CDR2 YFSETQ come from the germline V gene. For the CDR3, the DNA is TGCGCCAGCAGCAAGACTAGCGGGACCTCCTACGAGCAGTACTTC. Translation gives CASSKTSGTSYEQYF.

The table lists this clone with a count of one. V usage is TRBV7-6 and J usage is TRBJ2-6, with D perhaps matching TRBD1 (5 bases). Between the trimmed V and J ends, which lost 4 bases and 2 bases, there was a span of 15 bases. Germline V lookup: CDR1 SGHVS, CDR2 FNYEAQ. CDR3 length equals 17 residues. CDR3 DNA sequence: TGTGCCAGCAGCTCCCCTTATAGGGGAACTGGGGCCAACGTCCTGACTTTC. Encoded protein: CASSSPYRGTGANVLTF.

This chain links TRBV27 with TRBJ1-5, with 9 bases aligning to TRBD1. The germline V gene has CDR1 MNHEY and CDR2 SMNVEV (reference sequence). This CDR3 comprises 15 residues. Unmatched junction bases numbered 6, after V lost 6 bases and J lost 3 bases. For the CDR3, the DNA is TGTGCCAGCAGCCATACAGGGGGCCCCAATCAGCCCCAGCATTTT. It yields the protein CASSHTGGPNQPQHF.

The V call is TRBV19, the J call TRBJ2-7, with D hard to call. Germline assignment: CDR1 LNHDA and CDR2 SQIVND (reference sequence). V was pared by 3 bases and J by 6 bases, with 15 bases between. This CDR3 has 14 amino acids. The chain's CDR3 is CASSIRSHGVEQYF. CDR3 sequence (DNA): TGTGCCAGTAGTATTAGGAGCCACGGTGTCGAGCAGTACTTC.

The J gene is TRBJ1-4, the V gene TRBV28; D not resolved. CDR3 length equals 15 residues. Per the germline V gene, CDR1 is MDHEN and CDR2 is SYDVKM. Trimming took off 4 bases at V and 6 bases at J, with 15 bases between the two ends. CDR3 nucleotide sequence: TGTGCCAGCAGTTCAATTTCGAGACTTGATGAAAAACTGTTTTTT. Its translation is CASSSISRLDEKLFF.

As for this clone: At the DNA level, this CDR3 is encoded by other sequences in the same sample as well. This chain links TRBV10-2 with TRBJ1-2; no firm D call. Germline V gene data show CDR1 as WSHSY and CDR2 as SAAADI. The CDR3 sequence is 11 residues long. The V end lost 2 bases, the J end lost 5 bases, and 3 bases lay between the germline ends. The CDR3 spells CASSEGYGYTF. The CDR3 bases are TGCGCCAGCAGTGAGGGTTATGGCTACACCTTC.

J is TRBJ1-1 and V is TRBV18, with D possibly matching TRBD1 (5 bases). Germline CDR1 reads KGHSH; CDR2 reads LQKENI. Trimming pared 0 bases from V and 7 bases from J, leaving 9 bases between. This CDR3 contains 13 residues. Written as DNA, the CDR3 is TGTGCCAGCTCACCACCAAGTGGGGGTGAAGCTTTCTTT. This sequence encodes CASSPPSGGEAFF. The full variable domain, its missing parts supplied by reference TRBV18 and TRBJ1-1, is NAGVMQNPRHLVRRRGQEARLRCSPMKGHSHVYWYRQLPEEGLKFMVYLQKENIIDESGMPKERFSAEFPKEGPSILRIQQVVRGDSAAYFCASSPPSGGEAFFGQGTRLTVV.

The chain employs TRBV27 and TRBJ2-2; the D call may be TRBD1 or TRBD2 (5 bases each). The CDR3 runs to 15 residues. Per germline, CDR1 MNHEY and CDR2 SMNVEV (reference sequence). The V end was cut by 5 bases, the J end by 6 bases, with 16 bases between. The CDR3 bases are TGTGCCAGCAGTCACGATGGGGGAGTTCCCGGGGAGCTGTTTTTT. Its translation is CASSHDGGVPGELFF.

This sequence joins TRBV6-1 and TRBJ2-7, with D uncertain. Trimming stripped 0 bases from V and 3 bases from J, with 3 bases between. The CDR3 contains 12 residues. The germline gives CDR1 MNHNS, CDR2 SASEGT. CDR3 nucleotide sequence: TGTGCCAGCAGTGAAGCGCGCTACGAGCAGTACTTC. This translates into CASSEARYEQYF.

V usage is TRBV5-1 and J usage is TRBJ1-4, with 12 bases aligning to TRBD1. Trimming cost V 4 bases and J 8 bases; bases outside gene matches: 3. In germline, CDR1 is SGHRS, CDR2 YFSETQ. CDR3 length: 14 amino acids. CDR3 bases: TGCGCCAGCAGCCGGGACAGGGGGCGAGAAAAACTGTTTTTT. Translation gives CASSRDRGREKLFF. Variable domain in full (rest from reference TRBV5-1 and TRBJ1-4): KAGVTQTPRYLIKTRGQQVTLSCSPISGHRSVSWYQQTPGQGLQFLFEYFSETQRNKGNFPGRFSGRQFSNSRSEMNVSTLELGDSALYLCASSRDRGREKLFFGSGTQLSVL.

DNA for the CDR3: TGTGCCAGTAGTATAGGCCGGACAGGGACCGAGACCCAGTACTTC. Translated, it gives CASSIGRTGTETQYF. This sequence joins TRBV19 and TRBJ2-5; 8 bases are a match to TRBD1. This CDR3 contains 15 residues. The V gene end was trimmed by 1 base and the J gene end by 5 bases; junction bases not matched to a gene: 6. Germline values: CDR1 LNHDA, CDR2 SQIVND (reference sequence).

The rearrangement links TRBV5-1 to TRBJ2-3; D not certain. The CDR3 sequence is 14 residues long. Looked up from germline, CDR1 is SGHRS and CDR2 is YFSETQ. V shed 2 bases and J shed 5 bases, with 12 bases lying between them. The CDR3, as DNA: TGCGCCAGCAGCTTTAACCACAGAATAGATACGCAGTATTTT. This codes for CASSFNHRIDTQYF.

The table lists this clone with a count of one. The rearrangement uses TRBV28 and TRBJ1-3; 8 positions agree with TRBD1. Germline CDR1 MDHEN, CDR2 SYDVKM. The V and J ends lost 5 bases and 0 bases, in that order; junction bases with no gene match: 9. The CDR3 consists of 17 residues. This CDR3 is CASSPWTGKISGNTIYF. DNA of the CDR3: TGTGCCAGCAGTCCCTGGACAGGGAAGATCTCTGGAAACACCATATATTTT.

The rearrangement joins TRBV6-5 to TRBJ2-7; D might be TRBD2 (5 bases). The CDR3 length is 14 residues. Germline CDR1 MNHEY, CDR2 SVGAGI. Trimming took off 2 bases at V and 2 bases at J, with 10 bases between the two ends. The CDR3 is CASSYIRGAYEQYF. DNA of the CDR3: TGTGCCAGCAGTTACATCCGGGGAGCCTACGAGCAGTACTTC.

This chain uses TRBV11-2 with TRBJ2-2; 10 nucleotides match TRBD2. This CDR3 has 16 amino acids. Germline V gene data show CDR1 as SGHAT and CDR2 as FQNNGV. The V and J ends lost 7 bases and 5 bases, in that order; junction bases with no gene match: 10. Written as DNA, the CDR3 is TGTGCCAGCACCGCTAGCGGGAGAGTAGGGACCGGGGAGCTGTTTTTT. This sequence encodes CASTASGRVGTGELFF.

This chain links TRBV4-1 with TRBJ2-2; 10 nucleotides line up with TRBD2. The length of the CDR3 is 16 residues. Trimming took 4 bases from V and 5 from J; bases not matched to a gene: 7. Germline CDR1 reads MGHRA; CDR2 reads YSYEKL. The CDR3 nucleotides are TGCGCCAGCAGCCTCGGACTAGCGGTAGGGACCGGGGAGCTGTTTTTT. Translated, it gives CASSLGLAVGTGELFF.

The sample holds one count of this clone. Other nucleotide sequences from this sample produce the same CDR3. The chain has TRBV29-1 and TRBJ2-5; TRBD1 might be the D (6 bases). The CDR3 extends over 12 amino acids. Germline V gene sequence: CDR1 SQVTM, CDR2 ANQGSEA. V lost 4 bases and J 2 bases, leaving 8 bases between the germline ends. The CDR3 sequence is CSVGQGQETQYF. DNA of the CDR3: TGCAGCGTTGGGCAGGGGCAAGAGACCCAGTACTTC.

The chain couples TRBV6-4 to TRBJ2-1; 9 bases are a match to TRBD2. The CDR3 is 16 residues long. The trim removed 7 bases at V and 6 bases at J, leaving 13 bases unmatched. Germline lookup yields CDR1 MRHNA and CDR2 SNTAGT. CDR3 DNA sequence: TGTGCCAGCACCCCGTGGTTAGCGGGAGACGTCAATGAGCAGTTCTTC. Protein product: CASTPWLAGDVNEQFF.

The chain couples TRBV27 to TRBJ2-5; 13 bases match TRBD2. Germline CDR1 and CDR2: MNHEY and SMNVEV (reference sequence). The CDR3 is 16 residues long. Trimming took 6 bases from V and 5 from J; bases not matched to a gene: 9. The CDR3 DNA is TGTGCCAGCAGCCGAGGACTAGCGGGAGTCATCGAGACCCAGTACTTC. Residues: CASSRGLAGVIETQYF.

The gene calls are TRBV4-1 and TRBJ2-4; D remains ambiguous. V lost 4 bases to trimming and J lost 0 bases, with 13 bases between them. The CDR3 runs 16 residues. Germline V gene data show CDR1 as MGHRA and CDR2 as YSYEKL. The CDR3 nucleotides read TGCGCCAGCAGCCCATTCCCCCAATTAGCCAAAAACATTCAGTACTTC. Its protein product is CASSPFPQLAKNIQYF.